The 4 T cell receptor beta chains below were found in one sample sequenced in a study of T cell repertoires in cytomegalovirus infection. TCRdb ran MiXCR on the reads and lists one entry per CDR3 protein. The data show about 55,000 distinct CDR3 sequences, with around 20% seen just once and about two thirds held by the top ten. No antigen is known for these receptors. Material: CD8+ T cells from cultured PBMCs, obtained from culture after CMV antigen stimulation. All receptors derive from a human donor in good health (CMV status not recorded). Some clones in this sample may be carry-over from other donors' samples.

This clonotype was seen many times. The rearrangement uses TRBV7-3 and TRBJ2-1; D is unclear. The CDR3 contains 14 residues. The V and J ends lost 5 bases and 6 bases respectively, with 14 bases between them. The V gene's germline CDR1 is SGHTA and CDR2 FQGTGA. The CDR3 loop is CASSPPGIANEQFF. For the CDR3, the DNA is TGTGCCAGCAGCCCGCCCGGCATTGCCAATGAGCAGTTCTTC.

This clonotype came up a few times. The rearrangement uses TRBV7-6 and TRBJ1-6; perhaps TRBD1 as D (5 bases). Per germline, CDR1 SGHVS and CDR2 FNYEAQ. V was cut by 11 bases and J by 7 bases, with 15 bases left in between. The CDR3 contains 13 residues. CDR3 sequence reads: CALLGEGNSPLHF. CDR3 nucleotides: TGTGCCTTACTAGGGGAGGGCAATTCACCCCTCCACTTT.

This clonotype appeared a few times. The chain recombines TRBV12-3 or TRBV12-4 with TRBJ2-2; 7 bases line up with TRBD2. The CDR3 sequence is 15 residues long. Trimming cost V 6 bases and J 8 bases; bases outside gene matches: 12. The CDR3 loop is CASSLSLGGIGELFF. CDR3 DNA sequence: TGTGCCAGCAGCCTCAGCCTCGGGGGGATAGGGGAGCTGTTTTTT.

The chain combines TRBV7-8 with TRBJ2-3, with 8 positions matching TRBD1. The trim removed 3 bases at V and 0 bases at J, leaving 2 bases unmatched. The CDR3 loop spans 15 amino acids. Germline CDR1 is SGHVS and CDR2 is FQNEAQ. Here the CDR3 DNA reads TGTGCCAGCAGCTTTGGGACAGGAAGCACAGATACGCAGTATTTT. Its translation is CASSFGTGSTDTQYF.